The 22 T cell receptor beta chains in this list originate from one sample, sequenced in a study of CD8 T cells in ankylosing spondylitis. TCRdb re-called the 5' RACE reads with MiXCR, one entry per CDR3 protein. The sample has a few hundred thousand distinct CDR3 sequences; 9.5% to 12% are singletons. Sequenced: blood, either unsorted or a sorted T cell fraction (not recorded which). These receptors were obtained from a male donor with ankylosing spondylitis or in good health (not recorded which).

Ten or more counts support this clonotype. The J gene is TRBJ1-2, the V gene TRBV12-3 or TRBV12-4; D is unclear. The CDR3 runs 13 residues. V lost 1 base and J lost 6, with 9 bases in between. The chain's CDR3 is CASSLGRPNGYTF. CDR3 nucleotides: TGTGCCAGCAGTTTAGGCCGTCCCAATGGCTACACCTTC.

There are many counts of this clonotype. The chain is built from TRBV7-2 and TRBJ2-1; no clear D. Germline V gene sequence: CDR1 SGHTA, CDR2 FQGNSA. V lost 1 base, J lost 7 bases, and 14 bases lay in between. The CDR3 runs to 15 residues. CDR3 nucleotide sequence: TGTGCCAGCAGCTTAGGATCTACCTTAGTAAATGAGCAGTTCTTC. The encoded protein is CASSLGSTLVNEQFF.

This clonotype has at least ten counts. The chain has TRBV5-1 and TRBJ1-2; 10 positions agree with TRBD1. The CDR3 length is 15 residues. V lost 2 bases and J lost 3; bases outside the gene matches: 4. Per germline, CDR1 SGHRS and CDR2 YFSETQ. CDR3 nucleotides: TGCGCCAGCAGCTTACACGGGACAGGGGACTATGGCTACACCTTC. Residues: CASSLHGTGDYGYTF.

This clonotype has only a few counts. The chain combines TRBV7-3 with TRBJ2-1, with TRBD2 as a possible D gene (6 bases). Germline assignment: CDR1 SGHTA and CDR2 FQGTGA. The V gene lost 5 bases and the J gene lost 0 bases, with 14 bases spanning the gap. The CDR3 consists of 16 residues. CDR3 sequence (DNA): TGTGCCAGCAGCGCGAATTCGGGGGTCTCCTACAATGAGCAGTTCTTC. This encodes CASSANSGVSYNEQFF.

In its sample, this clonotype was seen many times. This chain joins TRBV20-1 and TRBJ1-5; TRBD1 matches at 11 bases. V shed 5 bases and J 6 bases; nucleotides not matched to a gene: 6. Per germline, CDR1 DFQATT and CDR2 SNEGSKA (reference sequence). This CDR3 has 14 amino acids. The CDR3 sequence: CSARPGQGGQPQHF. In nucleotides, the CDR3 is TGCAGTGCTCGGCCGGGACAGGGGGGTCAGCCCCAGCATTTT.

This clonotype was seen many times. CDR3: CASSFAAGLEQYF. CDR3 in DNA: TGCGCCAGCAGCTTCGCTGCGGGTCTCGAGCAGTACTTC. The chain recombines TRBV5-1 with TRBJ2-7; tentatively, D is TRBD2 (5 bases). This CDR3 contains 13 residues. Germline V gene sequence: CDR1 SGHRS, CDR2 YFSETQ. Trimming shortened V by 2 bases and J by 6 bases, and 12 bases separated the two germline ends.

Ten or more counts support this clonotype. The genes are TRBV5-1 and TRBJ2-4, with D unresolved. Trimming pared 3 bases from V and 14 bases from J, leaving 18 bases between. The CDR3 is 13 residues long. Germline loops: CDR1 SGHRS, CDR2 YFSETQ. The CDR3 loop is CASSSPDSRVKYF. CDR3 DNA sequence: TGCGCCAGCAGCTCCCCAGATAGTAGGGTAAAGTACTTC.

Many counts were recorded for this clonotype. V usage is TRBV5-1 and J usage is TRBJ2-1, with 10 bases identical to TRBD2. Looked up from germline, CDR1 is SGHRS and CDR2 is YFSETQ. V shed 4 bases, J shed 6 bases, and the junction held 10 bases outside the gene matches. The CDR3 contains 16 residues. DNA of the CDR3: TGCGCCAGCAGCAGGAGGACTAGCGGCCCTGCCAATGAGCAGTTCTTC. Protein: CASSRRTSGPANEQFF.

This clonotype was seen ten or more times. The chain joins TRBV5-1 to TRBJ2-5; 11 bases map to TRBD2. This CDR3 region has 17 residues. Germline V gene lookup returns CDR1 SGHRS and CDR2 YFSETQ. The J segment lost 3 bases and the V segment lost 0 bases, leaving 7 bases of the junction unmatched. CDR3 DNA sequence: TGCGCCAGCAGCTTGGGACTAGCGGGGTCTTCAGAAGAGACCCAGTACTTC. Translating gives CASSLGLAGSSEETQYF.

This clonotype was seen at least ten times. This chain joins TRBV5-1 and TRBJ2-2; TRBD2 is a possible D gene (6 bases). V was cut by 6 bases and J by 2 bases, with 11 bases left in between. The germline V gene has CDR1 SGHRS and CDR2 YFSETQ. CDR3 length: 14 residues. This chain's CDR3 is CASTLADNTGELFF. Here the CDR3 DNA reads TGCGCCAGCACCTTAGCGGACAACACCGGGGAGCTGTTTTTT.

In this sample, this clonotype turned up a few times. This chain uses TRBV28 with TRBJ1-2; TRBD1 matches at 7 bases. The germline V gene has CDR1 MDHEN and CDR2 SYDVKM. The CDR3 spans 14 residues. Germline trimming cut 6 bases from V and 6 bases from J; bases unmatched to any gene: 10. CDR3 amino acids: CASSQRGRQDGYTF. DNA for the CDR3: TGTGCCAGCAGCCAAAGGGGGCGTCAGGATGGCTACACCTTC.

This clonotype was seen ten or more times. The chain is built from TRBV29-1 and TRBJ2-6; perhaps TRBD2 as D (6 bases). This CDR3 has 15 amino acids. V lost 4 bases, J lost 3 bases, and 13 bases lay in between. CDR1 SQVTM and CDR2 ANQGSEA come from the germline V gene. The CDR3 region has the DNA TGCAGCGTTGTTATTACGGGAGTTGGGGCCAACGTCCTGACTTTC. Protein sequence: CSVVITGVGANVLTF. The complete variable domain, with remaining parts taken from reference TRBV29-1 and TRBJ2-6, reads SAVISQKPSRDICQRGTSLTIQCQVDSQVTMMFWYRQQPGQSLTLIATANQGSEATYESGFVIDKFPISRPNLTFSTLTVSNMSPEDSSIYLCSVVITGVGANVLTFGAGSRLTVL.

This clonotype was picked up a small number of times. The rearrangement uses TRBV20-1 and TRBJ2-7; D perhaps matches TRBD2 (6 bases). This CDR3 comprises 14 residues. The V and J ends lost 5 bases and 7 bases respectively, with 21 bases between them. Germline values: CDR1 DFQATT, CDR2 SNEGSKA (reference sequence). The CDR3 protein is CSALEGLLGGEQYF. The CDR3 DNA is TGCAGTGCTCTAGAAGGACTACTGGGCGGGGAGCAGTACTTC.

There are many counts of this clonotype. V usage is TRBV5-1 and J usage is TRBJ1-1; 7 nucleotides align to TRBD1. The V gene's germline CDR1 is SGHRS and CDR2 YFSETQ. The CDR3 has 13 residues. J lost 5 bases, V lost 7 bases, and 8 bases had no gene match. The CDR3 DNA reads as TGCGCCAGCCGACTGCAGGGGGTAACTGAAGCTTTCTTT. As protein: CASRLQGVTEAFF.

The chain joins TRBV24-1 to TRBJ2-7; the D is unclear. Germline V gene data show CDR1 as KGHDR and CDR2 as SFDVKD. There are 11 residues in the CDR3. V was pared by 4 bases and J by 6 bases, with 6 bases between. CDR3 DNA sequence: TGTGCCACCAGTGACAGTTCCGAGCAGTACTTC. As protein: CATSDSSEQYF.

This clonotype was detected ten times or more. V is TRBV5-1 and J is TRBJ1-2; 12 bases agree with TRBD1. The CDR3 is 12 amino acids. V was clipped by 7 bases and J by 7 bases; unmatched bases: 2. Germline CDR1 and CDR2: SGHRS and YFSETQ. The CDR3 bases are TGCGCCAGCGGGACAGGGGGCTTTGGCTACACCTTC. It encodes CASGTGGFGYTF.

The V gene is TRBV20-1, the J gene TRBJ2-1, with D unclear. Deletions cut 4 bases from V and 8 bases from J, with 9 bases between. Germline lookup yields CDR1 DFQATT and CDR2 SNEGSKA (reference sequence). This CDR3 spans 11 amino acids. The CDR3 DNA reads TGCAGTGCTACCCCAAGCTATGAGCAGTTCTTC. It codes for CSATPSYEQFF.

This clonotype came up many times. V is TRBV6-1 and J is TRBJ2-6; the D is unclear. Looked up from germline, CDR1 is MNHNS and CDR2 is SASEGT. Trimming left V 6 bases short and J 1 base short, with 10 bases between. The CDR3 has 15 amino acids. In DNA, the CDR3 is TGTGCCAGCAGACCTACAGAATCTGGGGCCAACGTCCTGACTTTC. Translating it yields CASRPTESGANVLTF.

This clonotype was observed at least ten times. The CDR3 reads CASSNPGQSSYNEQFF. The CDR3 DNA follows: TGTGCCAGCAGTAATCCGGGACAGAGCTCCTACAATGAGCAGTTCTTC. The rearrangement joins TRBV25-1 to TRBJ2-1; 7 nucleotides align to TRBD1. The CDR3 runs to 16 residues. Per germline, CDR1 MGHDK and CDR2 SYGVNS. V dropped 5 bases and J dropped 0; count of bases not matched to a gene: 7.

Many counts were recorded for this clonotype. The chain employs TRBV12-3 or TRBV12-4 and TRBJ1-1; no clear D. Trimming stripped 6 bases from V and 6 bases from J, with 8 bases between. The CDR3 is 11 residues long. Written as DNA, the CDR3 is TGTGCCAGCAGCCGAGGACCTGAAGCTTTCTTT. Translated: CASSRGPEAFF.

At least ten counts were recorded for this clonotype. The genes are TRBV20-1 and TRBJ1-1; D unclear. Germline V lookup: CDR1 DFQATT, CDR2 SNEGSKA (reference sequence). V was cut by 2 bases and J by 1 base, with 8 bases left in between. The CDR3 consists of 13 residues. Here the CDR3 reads CSARYGANTEAFF. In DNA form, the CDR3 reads TGCAGTGCTAGATACGGTGCGAACACTGAAGCTTTCTTT.

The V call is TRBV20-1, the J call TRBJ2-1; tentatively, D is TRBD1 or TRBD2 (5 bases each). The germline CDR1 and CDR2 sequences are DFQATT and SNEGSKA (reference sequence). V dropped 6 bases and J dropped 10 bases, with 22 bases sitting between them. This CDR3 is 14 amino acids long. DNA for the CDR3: TGCAGTGCCCTCGGGGCCTCAATTGCCGGAGAGCAGTTCTTC. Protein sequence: CSALGASIAGEQFF.